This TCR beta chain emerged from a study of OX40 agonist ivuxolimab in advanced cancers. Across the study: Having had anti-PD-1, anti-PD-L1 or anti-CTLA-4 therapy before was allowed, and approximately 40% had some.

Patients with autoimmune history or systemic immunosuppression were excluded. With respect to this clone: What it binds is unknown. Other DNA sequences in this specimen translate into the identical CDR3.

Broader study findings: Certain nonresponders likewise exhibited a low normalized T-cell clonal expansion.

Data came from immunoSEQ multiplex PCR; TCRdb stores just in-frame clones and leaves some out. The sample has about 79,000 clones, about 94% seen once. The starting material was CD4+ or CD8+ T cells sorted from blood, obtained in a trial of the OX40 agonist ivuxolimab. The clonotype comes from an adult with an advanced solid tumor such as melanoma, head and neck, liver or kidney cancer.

This CDR3 reads CASSIGGYNEQFF. CDR3 bases: TGTGCCAGTAGTATAGGGGGGTACAATGAGCAGTTCTTC. The chain links TRBV19 to TRBJ2-1; D may match TRBD1 or TRBD2 (5 bases each). Germline V gene data show CDR1 as LNHDA and CDR2 as SQIVND (reference sequence). The V gene lost 1 base and the J gene lost 4 bases, with 5 bases spanning the gap. The CDR3 covers 13 residues.